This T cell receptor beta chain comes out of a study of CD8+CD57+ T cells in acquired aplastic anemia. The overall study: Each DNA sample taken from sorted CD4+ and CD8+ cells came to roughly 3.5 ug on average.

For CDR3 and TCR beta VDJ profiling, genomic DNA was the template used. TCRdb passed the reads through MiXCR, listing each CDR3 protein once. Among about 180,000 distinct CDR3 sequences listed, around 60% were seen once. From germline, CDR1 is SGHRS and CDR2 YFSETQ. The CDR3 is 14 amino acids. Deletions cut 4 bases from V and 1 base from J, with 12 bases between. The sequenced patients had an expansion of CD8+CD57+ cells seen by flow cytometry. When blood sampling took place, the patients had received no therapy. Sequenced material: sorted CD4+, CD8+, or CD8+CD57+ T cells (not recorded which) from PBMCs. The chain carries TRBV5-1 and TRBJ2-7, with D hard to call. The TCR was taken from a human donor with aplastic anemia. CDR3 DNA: TGCGCCAGCAGCCAAATGACGGAGTCCTACGAGCAGTACTTC. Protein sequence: CASSQMTESYEQYF.